The T cell receptor (beta chain) described here comes from a study of blood T cell repertoires in COVID-19. Across the whole study: In each case, the material was cDNA or gDNA derived from T cells, B-cell-depleted T cells, or PBMCs.

Concerning this clone: The sample carries other DNA sequences with the same CDR3.

The CDR3 has 13 amino acids. Germline V gene data show CDR1 as MNHEY and CDR2 as SVGEGT. V lost 3 bases, J lost 3 bases, and 9 bases lay in between. As originally analysed: From reference gene primer amplification, estimates of nucleated cell counts were derived. Assay used: immunoSEQ multiplex PCR; TCRdb lists only in-frame clones, some missing. D and trimming come from the DNA, and the V and J calls and clone size come from that table. Altogether approximately 350,000 clones are present, around 86% being singletons, with the ten largest covering 5% to 5.5%. Participants were aged roughly 18 to 89 years from about 25 US areas. Two negative PCRs, clearance, or symptom resolution characterized the recovered Cohort 3 donors.

The chain combines TRBV6-2 or TRBV6-3 with TRBJ2-7; TRBD1 is a possible D gene (6 bases). The sample comprised PBMCs or T cells enriched from blood (not recorded which). This sequence was found in a woman aged 50 to 60 who had recovered from COVID-19. CDR3 nucleotide sequence: TGTGCCAGCAGTTATTCGACAGGCTACGAGCAGTACTTC. Encoded protein: CASSYSTGYEQYF.